The 24 T cell receptor beta chains listed next were all sequenced from one sample in a study of T cells in Graves' hyperthyroidism and ophthalmopathy. TCR beta CDR3 region amplification was performed from RNA transcripts. The primer set for the first-round RT-PCR of the TCR CDR3 was HTBI. Each CDR3 protein gets one entry after TCRdb re-called the multiplex PCR reads with MiXCR. This table holds roughly 530,000 distinct CDR3 sequences, under 20% found once. Sequenced material: blood. The receptors were gathered from a woman between 18 and 30 years old with Graves' ophthalmopathy.

J is TRBJ2-7 and V is TRBV7-2; 11 bases are shared with TRBD2. Germline lookup yields CDR1 SGHTA and CDR2 FQGNSA. Trimming removed 5 bases from V and 6 bases from J; junction bases left unmatched: 9. The CDR3 covers 15 residues. CDR3 sequence (DNA): TGTGCCAGCAGCCCCATTACTAGCGGGAGTGGCGAGCAGTACTTC. Translated, it gives CASSPITSGSGEQYF.

This clonotype was picked up many times. CDR3 nucleotide sequence: TGTGCCAGCAGTCTCGGGACCGCTCAGCATTTT. It translates to CASSLGTAQHF. The chain has TRBV2 and TRBJ1-5; D might be TRBD1 (5 bases). Trimming removed 5 bases from V and 13 bases from J, with 12 bases in between. Germline CDR1 reads SNHLY; CDR2 reads FYNNEI. The CDR3 is made up of 11 amino acids.

This clonotype was recorded at least ten times. The gene calls are TRBV29-1 and TRBJ2-1; 8 nucleotides agree with TRBD1. Germline CDR1 SQVTM, CDR2 ANQGSEA. V trimming: 4 bases; J trimming: 9 bases; junction bases outside the gene matches: 5. The CDR3 runs 12 residues. The CDR3 DNA reads TGCAGCGTTGGAGCAGGGGGCCGTGAGCAGTTCTTC. It translates to CSVGAGGREQFF.

This clonotype appeared a few times. The chain has TRBV4-1 and TRBJ2-1; TRBD2 matches at 8 bases. V lost 1 base, J lost 6 bases, and 8 bases stayed unmatched. The CDR3 length is 16 residues. Germline CDR1 is MGHRA and CDR2 is YSYEKL. CDR3 residues: CASSQVNSGTSNEQFF. In DNA, the CDR3 is TGCGCCAGCAGCCAAGTTAATAGCGGGACGTCCAATGAGCAGTTCTTC.

A few counts support this clonotype. The chain has TRBV6-5 and TRBJ1-5, with D maybe TRBD1 (5 bases). Trimming left V 2 bases short and J 1 base short, with 9 bases between. Per the germline V gene, CDR1 is MNHEY and CDR2 is SVGAGI. This CDR3 region has 15 residues. The DNA of the CDR3 is TGTGCCAGCAGTTACGAACAGGAAAGCAATCAGCCCCAGCATTTT. Protein: CASSYEQESNQPQHF.

This clonotype has a handful of counts. The gene calls are TRBV6-1 and TRBJ2-7, with TRBD2 as a possible D gene (5 bases). The CDR3 sequence is 13 residues long. Per germline, CDR1 MNHNS and CDR2 SASEGT. Between the trimmed V and J ends, which lost 5 bases and 7 bases, there was a span of 15 bases. The CDR3 loop reads CASSLDSTGEQYF. The DNA for the CDR3 is TGTGCCAGCAGTCTCGACTCTACGGGGGAGCAGTACTTC.

The sample holds a few counts of this clonotype. The chain has TRBV6-1 and TRBJ1-4, with D perhaps TRBD1 (6 bases). The CDR3 has 15 residues. Germline V gives CDR1 MNHNS, CDR2 SASEGT. Deletions cut 7 bases from V and 8 bases from J, with 20 bases between. The CDR3 is CASKARGALTEKLFF. The CDR3 DNA reads TGTGCCAGCAAAGCGAGGGGGGCCCTGACGGAAAAACTGTTTTTT.

The genes are TRBV4-3 and TRBJ2-2, with 11 bases that match TRBD2. The CDR3 is 20 amino acids. With 4 bases clipped from V and 0 bases from J, the junction kept 13 bases outside the gene matches. Germline assignment: CDR1 LGHNA and CDR2 YSLEER. CDR3: CASSPGAGLAEFANTGELFF. In nucleotides, the CDR3 is TGCGCCAGCAGCCCGGGAGCGGGACTAGCGGAATTCGCGAACACCGGGGAGCTGTTTTTT.

This chain links TRBV7-2 with TRBJ2-2; D is uncertain. The CDR3 has 14 residues. The germline CDR1 and CDR2 sequences are SGHTA and FQGNSA. Trimming took 5 bases from V and 5 from J, leaving 12 bases between them. In nucleotides, the CDR3 is TGTGCCAGCAGCGTCACCTTGTCGACCGGGGAGCTGTTTTTT. It is translated as CASSVTLSTGELFF.

This clonotype was recorded many times. The rearrangement joins TRBV2 to TRBJ1-5; 9 nucleotides align to TRBD1. Losses at the gene ends were 8 bases for V and 2 bases for J; bases not matched to a gene: 7. The CDR3 spans 15 residues. Germline V gene lookup returns CDR1 SNHLY and CDR2 FYNNEI. CDR3 amino acids: CASSPRTGGNQPQHF. CDR3 in DNA: TGTGCCAGCTCACCGAGGACAGGGGGCAATCAGCCCCAGCATTTT.

This clonotype turned up a few times. The rearrangement joins TRBV25-1 to TRBJ1-1, with no clear D. The CDR3 has 15 amino acids. Trimming took 4 bases from V and 6 from J, leaving 18 bases between them. CDR1 MGHDK and CDR2 SYGVNS come from the germline V gene. The CDR3 nucleotides are TGTGCCAGCAGTGGGTATGATAGCGGAGATGCTGAAGCTTTCTTT. Encoded protein: CASSGYDSGDAEAFF.

This clonotype was counted at least ten times. The V and J genes are TRBV29-1 and TRBJ1-1; 9 bases are shared with TRBD1. The CDR3 runs to 13 residues. V dropped 5 bases and J dropped 3; count of bases not matched to a gene: 4. From germline, CDR1 is SQVTM and CDR2 ANQGSEA. CDR3 sequence (DNA): TGCAGCGTTCCGGGACAGGGTCACACTGAAGCTTTCTTT. Translated: CSVPGQGHTEAFF.

This clonotype showed up many times. The chain is built from TRBV12-3 or TRBV12-4 and TRBJ1-1, with 7 bases fitting TRBD1. The CDR3 contains 17 residues. The J segment lost 6 bases and the V segment lost 6 bases, leaving 19 bases of the junction unmatched. In DNA, the CDR3 is TGTGCCAGCAGCCCACAAAGGGGGCGGGCGACTGGCCCTGAAGCTTTCTTT. Translating it yields CASSPQRGRATGPEAFF.

This clonotype came up many times. V and J are TRBV11-1 and TRBJ1-2; possibly TRBD1 for D (6 bases). V was clipped by 1 base and J by 6 bases, with 9 bases between them. CDR3 length: 13 amino acids. Germline loops: CDR1 SGHAT, CDR2 FQDESV (reference sequence). The CDR3 DNA follows: TGTGCCAGCAGCTTAGAAGACAGGAATGGCTACACCTTC. It encodes CASSLEDRNGYTF.

This clonotype was observed at least ten times. This chain joins TRBV7-3 and TRBJ2-2; D uncertain. V lost 4 bases and J lost 4, with 13 bases in between. CDR1 and CDR2 from the germline V gene are SGHTA and FQGTGA. The length of the CDR3 is 15 residues. The CDR3: CASSWGGSSTGELFF. In DNA, the CDR3 is TGTGCCAGCAGCTGGGGTGGTAGCAGCACCGGGGAGCTGTTTTTT.

The J gene is TRBJ2-5, the V gene TRBV10-3; 11 bases agree with TRBD1. The CDR3 runs 16 residues. V lost 11 bases, J lost 4 bases, and 15 bases stayed unmatched. Germline CDR1 ENHRY, CDR2 SYGVKD. Here the CDR3 DNA reads TGTGCCCCCGGCATACGATCGGGACAGGGGGTAGAGACCCAGTACTTC. It is translated as CAPGIRSGQGVETQYF.

The chain joins TRBV11-2 to TRBJ1-4; 8 nucleotides align to TRBD1. J gave up 8 bases and V 1 base, and 9 bases lay outside the gene matches. CDR1 and CDR2 from the germline V gene are SGHAT and FQNNGV. The CDR3 runs to 16 residues. CDR3 protein: CASSLVGQGVLEKLFF. The CDR3 nucleotides read TGTGCCAGCAGCTTAGTCGGACAGGGTGTTTTGGAAAAACTGTTTTTT.

This clonotype came up a few times. This chain joins TRBV6-1 and TRBJ2-3; 10 bases are shared with TRBD1. CDR1 and CDR2 (germline): MNHNS, SASEGT. There are 17 residues in the CDR3. V lost 11 bases to trimming and J lost 0 bases; unmatched junction nucleotides: 14. This CDR3 is CACQRQGASSSTDTQYF. The DNA for the CDR3 is TGTGCCTGCCAAAGACAGGGGGCGTCCTCTAGCACAGATACGCAGTATTTT.

This clonotype occurred many times. The chain uses TRBV27 and TRBJ2-7; D is unresolved. The CDR3 totals 14 residues. In germline, CDR1 is MNHEY, CDR2 SMNVEV (reference sequence). V gave up 0 bases and J gave up 2 bases, with 8 bases separating them. The CDR3 spells CASSLSSQPYEQYF. CDR3 DNA: TGTGCCAGCAGTTTATCGAGCCAGCCCTACGAGCAGTACTTC.

This chain joins TRBV3-1 and TRBJ2-2, with 12 bases fitting TRBD1. V trimming: 1 base; J trimming: 5 bases; junction bases outside the gene matches: 5. This CDR3 is built from 17 residues. Germline CDR1 is LGHDT and CDR2 is YNNKEL (reference sequence). The CDR3 DNA reads as TGTGCCAGCAGCCAAGTGGGACAGGGGGCAGAAACCGGGGAGCTGTTTTTT. It specifies CASSQVGQGAETGELFF.

This clonotype was seen at least ten times. J is TRBJ1-1 and V is TRBV3-1; D is unclear. CDR3 length: 12 amino acids. CDR1 LGHDT and CDR2 YNNKEL come from the germline V gene (reference sequence). V dropped 1 base and J dropped 4 bases, with 4 bases sitting between them. The CDR3 bases are TGTGCCAGCAGCCAAGTAGGCACTGAAGCTTTCTTT. Its protein product is CASSQVGTEAFF. Based on the CDR3 plus reference TRBV3-1 and TRBJ1-1, the full variable domain is DTAVSQTPKYLVTQMGNDKSIKCEQNLGHDTMYWYKQDSKKFLKIMFSYNNKELIINETVPNRFSPKSPDKAHLNLHINSLELGDSAVYFCASSQVGTEAFFGQGTRLTVV.

The table lists this clonotype with a few counts. The V gene is TRBV28, the J gene TRBJ2-7; D perhaps matches TRBD1 (6 bases). Trimming pared 2 bases from V and 5 bases from J, leaving 10 bases between. CDR3 length: 13 residues. Germline V CDR1 and CDR2: MDHEN, SYDVKM. The CDR3 region is CASSLGGLDEQYF. CDR3 nucleotide sequence: TGTGCCAGCAGTTTAGGGGGCCTGGACGAGCAGTACTTC.

This clonotype turned up a few times. J is TRBJ1-6 and V is TRBV19; 10 bases are a match to TRBD1. This CDR3 is built from 13 residues. V lost 10 bases, J lost 7 bases, and 4 bases stayed unmatched. Germline V gene sequence: CDR1 LNHDA, CDR2 SQIVND (reference sequence). The DNA of the CDR3 is TGTGCCACTCGACAGGGGGCAAATTCACCCCTCCACTTT. It codes for CATRQGANSPLHF.

This clonotype came up many times. The rearrangement uses TRBV28 and TRBJ1-3, with D possibly matching TRBD1 (6 bases). From germline, CDR1 is MDHEN and CDR2 SYDVKM. CDR3 size: 12 residues. Trimming left V 4 bases short and J 10 bases short, with 11 bases between. CDR3 protein: CASSSTGLTIYF. CDR3 nucleotides: TGTGCCAGCAGTTCTACAGGGCTAACCATATATTTT. Together with reference TRBV28 and TRBJ1-3, the CDR3 gives the full variable domain: DVKVTQSSRYLVKRTGEKVFLECVQDMDHENMFWYRQDPGLGLRLIYFSYDVKMKEKGDIPEGYSVSREKKERFSLILESASTNQTSMYLCASSSTGLTIYFGEGSWLTVV.